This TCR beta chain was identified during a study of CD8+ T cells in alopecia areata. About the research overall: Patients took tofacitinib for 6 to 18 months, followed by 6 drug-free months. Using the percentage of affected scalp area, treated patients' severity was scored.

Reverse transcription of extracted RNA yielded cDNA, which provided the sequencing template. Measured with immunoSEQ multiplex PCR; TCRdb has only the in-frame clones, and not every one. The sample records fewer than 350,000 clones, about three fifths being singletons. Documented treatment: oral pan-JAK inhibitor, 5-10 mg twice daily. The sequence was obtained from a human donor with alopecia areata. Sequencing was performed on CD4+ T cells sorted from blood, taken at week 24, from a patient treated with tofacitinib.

The CDR3 DNA follows: TGTGCCAGCAGCTCCCCCGAATGGAGACAGGCACCCTCCTACGAGCAGTACTTC. This gives the protein CASSSPEWRQAPSYEQYF. The rearrangement uses TRBV5-6 and TRBJ2-7; tentatively, D is TRBD1 (6 bases). There are 18 residues in the CDR3. The V gene lost 3 bases and the J gene lost 0 bases, with 22 bases spanning the gap. The germline gives CDR1 SGHDT, CDR2 YYEEEE.